This T cell receptor (beta chain) comes out of a study of glioma-infiltrating T cells after dendritic cell vaccination. Notes on the study in general: TCR clonality showed no direct relationship with survival.

Amplification used 60 V beta primers and 13 J beta primers. The method was immunoSEQ multiplex PCR; TCRdb's version includes in-frame clones alone and lacks a portion of them. The data show 35,000 to 40,000 clones, with approximately 82% seen just once and over 6.5% held by the top ten. As to this clone: The target antigen is unknown.

Germline CDR1 and CDR2: LNHDA and SQIVND (reference sequence). The V end lost 4 bases, the J end lost 0 bases, and 13 bases lay between the germline ends. The CDR3 length is 17 residues. Sequenced here: blood, sampled before dendritic cell vaccination. The clonotype originates from a human donor with glioblastoma. V gene TRBV19 combines with J gene TRBJ2-6; D possibly corresponds to TRBD1 (6 bases). CDR3 DNA sequence: TGTGCCAGTAGTAGTGGACAGCCCCTCTCTGGGGCCAACGTCCTGACTTTC. Protein sequence: CASSSGQPLSGANVLTF.